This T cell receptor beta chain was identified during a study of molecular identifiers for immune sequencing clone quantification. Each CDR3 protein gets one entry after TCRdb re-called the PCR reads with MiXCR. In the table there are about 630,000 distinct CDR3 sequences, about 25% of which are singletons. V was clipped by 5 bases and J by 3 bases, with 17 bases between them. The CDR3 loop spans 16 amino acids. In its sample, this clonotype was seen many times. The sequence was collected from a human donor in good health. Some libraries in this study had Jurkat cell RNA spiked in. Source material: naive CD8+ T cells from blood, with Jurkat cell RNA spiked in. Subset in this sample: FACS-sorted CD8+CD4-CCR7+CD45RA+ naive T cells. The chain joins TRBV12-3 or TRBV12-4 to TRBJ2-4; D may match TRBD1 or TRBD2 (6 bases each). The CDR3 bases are TGTGCCAGCAGTCCAAGTGGGGGGCTCGTCAAAAACATTCAGTACTTC. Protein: CASSPSGGLVKNIQYF.